The clone carrying this T cell receptor (beta chain) was seen at least ten times. The target antigen is unknown. Stable disease denoted Graves' hyperthyroidism without ophthalmopathy progression within 18 months. Patients were excluded because of uncontrolled infection, other autoimmune disease, pregnancy or lactation. Germline V CDR1 and CDR2: SGHAT, FQNNGV. V lost 5 bases and J lost 4, with 27 bases in between. This CDR3 is built from 19 residues. Amplified TCR beta CDR3 regions derived from RNA transcripts. First-round RT-PCR targeting the TCR CDR3 was performed with the HTBI primer set. TCRdb reprocessed the multiplex PCR reads via MiXCR and lists one record per CDR3 protein. The sample lists hundreds of thousands of distinct CDR3 sequences; 15% to 18% were seen once. This sample stems from a study of T cells in Graves' hyperthyroidism and ophthalmopathy. Across the whole study: The initial diagnosis was the point when peripheral blood was collected, ahead of any treatment.

Study conclusions and caveats: The blood repertoire included most of the expanded thyroid clonotypes above 0.001.

The specimen was blood. V and J are TRBV11-2 and TRBJ1-5; TRBD1 is a possible D gene (6 bases). The TCR was taken from a woman aged 18 to 35 with Graves' hyperthyroidism. The DNA of the CDR3 is TGTGCCAGCAGCAGAGGGCTCGGGGGGCCTAGGGTTCGAAATCAGCCCCAGCATTTT. This sequence encodes CASSRGLGGPRVRNQPQHF.